The rows below give T cell receptor beta chains drawn from one sample of a study of radiation and T cells in renal cell carcinoma. Sequenced by immunoSEQ multiplex PCR; TCRdb stores in-frame clones only, minus some. There are 130,000 to 150,000 clones in the sample; about 88% occur only once, and roughly 4% lies in the top ten. Sample: blood, taken from a patient whose treatment included radiotherapy and nephrectomy. All receptors come from a woman in her 70s with renal cell carcinoma. The CDR3 runs from the conserved cysteine through the conserved F or W. Each record gives: D gene, J gene, V gene, clone size, CDR3 protein, CDR3 DNA. D genes are given only for firm matches. The size entry is marked missing in some rows and otherwise reads once, few, many or a size class.

>NA|TRBJ2-7|TRBV7-9|few
CASSYSTGTGSYEQYF
TGTGCCAGCAGCTATTCGACCGGGACCGGGAGCTACGAGCAGTACTTC
>NA|TRBJ1-1|TRBV5-4|NA
CASSFDNLVDTEAFF
TGTGCCAGCAGTTTTGACAATCTCGTGGATACTGAAGCTTTCTTT
>NA|TRBJ2-7|TRBV28|NA
CASSPSRGQYF
TGTGCCAGCAGTCCGTCGAGGGGGCAGTACTTC
>TRBD2|TRBJ2-7|TRBV14|NA
CASSQVSGTSRSEQYF
TGTGCCAGCAGCCAAGTATCGGGGACTAGTCGGTCCGAGCAGTACTTC
>TRBD1|TRBJ2-7|TRBV2|NA
CASRLGQGGGYEQYF
TGTGCCAGCAGGTTGGGACAGGGGGGAGGCTACGAGCAGTACTTC
>NA|TRBJ1-1|TRBV19|few
CASSEPPAGSEAFF
TGTGCCAGTAGTGAGCCCCCCGCCGGCTCTGAAGCTTTCTTT
>TRBD2|TRBJ2-1|TRBV4-1|NA
CASRQGGLAGMTSNEQFF
TGCGCCAGCAGACAAGGCGGACTAGCGGGCATGACTAGCAATGAGCAGTTCTTC
>NA|TRBJ2-3|TRBV5-1|NA
CASSSAGAVSTDTQYF
TGCGCCAGCAGCTCAGCAGGGGCGGTATCCACAGATACGCAGTATTTT
>NA|TRBJ2-5|TRBV5-4|NA
CASSGTSSFSDQETQYF
TGTGCCAGCAGCGGGACCTCCTCCTTTTCCGACCAAGAGACCCAGTACTTC
>NA|TRBJ2-7|TRBV5-8|once
CASSLTYEQYF
TGTGCCAGCAGCCTGACCTACGAGCAGTACTTC
>NA|TRBJ1-1|TRBV28|NA
CASSLRDTEAFF
TGTGCCAGCAGTTTAAGGGACACTGAAGCTTTCTTT
>NA|TRBJ2-1|TRBV2|NA
CASSEARLANEQFF
TGTGCCAGCAGTGAAGCGAGGTTGGCTAATGAGCAGTTCTTC
>NA|TRBJ1-5|TRBV2|NA
CASSGGGGRHNQPQHF
TGTGCCAGCAGTGGAGGTGGGGGGCGCCACAATCAGCCCCAGCATTTT
>NA|TRBJ1-4|TRBV9|NA
CASSRAAINEKLFF
TGTGCCAGCAGTAGAGCGGCGATTAATGAAAAACTGTTTTTT
>NA|TRBJ1-3|TRBV5-6|NA
CASSFYRANTIYF
TGTGCCAGCAGCTTCTACAGGGCTAACACCATATATTTT
>NA|TRBJ1-4|TRBV5-1|NA
CASSFTVATNEKLFF
TGCGCCAGCAGCTTCACGGTTGCGACTAATGAAAAACTGTTTTTT
>TRBD2|TRBJ2-1|TRBV7-2|NA
CASAGTRSANEQFF
TGTGCCAGCGCCGGGACTAGGTCGGCCAATGAGCAGTTCTTC
>TRBD1|TRBJ2-7|TRBV19|NA
CASSTPGTGRGEQYF
TGTGCCAGTAGTACCCCGGGGACAGGCCGGGGAGAGCAGTACTTC
>NA|TRBJ2-7|TRBV2|NA
CASSVNQGGYEQYF
TGTGCCAGCAGCGTAAACCAGGGAGGCTACGAGCAGTACTTC
>NA|TRBJ2-7|TRBV10-3|NA
CAISVGQGYEQYF
TGTGCCATCAGTGTGGGCCAGGGCTACGAGCAGTACTTC
>NA|TRBJ2-3|TRBV7-9|NA
CASSPRTWQADTQYF
TGTGCCAGCAGCCCCCGGACTTGGCAGGCAGATACGCAGTATTTT
>NA|TRBJ2-7|TRBV7-9|NA
CASSADHYEQYF
TGTGCCAGCAGCGCCGACCACTACGAGCAGTACTTC
>NA|TRBJ1-3|TRBV6-6|NA
CAIYTGPSGNTIYF
TGTGCCATCTATACCGGGCCCTCTGGAAACACCATATATTTT
>NA|TRBJ1-4|TRBV5-5|NA
CASSLSPSTTNEKLFF
TGTGCCAGCAGCCTATCCCCCTCCACAACTAATGAAAAACTGTTTTTT
>NA|TRBJ1-2|TRBV25-1|NA
CASAREKDYGYTF
TGTGCCAGCGCGCGTGAGAAGGACTATGGCTACACCTTC
>NA|TRBJ2-5|TRBV9|NA
CASSVADHQETQYF
TGTGCCAGCAGCGTTGCGGACCACCAAGAGACCCAGTACTTC
>NA|TRBJ1-1|TRBV30|few
CAWSVRVTGRNTEAFF
TGTGCCTGGAGTGTACGGGTGACAGGCCGAAACACTGAAGCTTTCTTT
>NA|TRBJ2-3|TRBV10-3|NA
CASREGAAGDTQYF
TGTGCCAGTAGGGAGGGGGCCGCCGGAGATACGCAGTATTTT
>NA|TRBJ1-5|TRBV7-2|NA
CASSLSALSNQPQHF
TGTGCCAGCAGCTTATCGGCTCTGAGCAATCAGCCCCAGCATTTT
>NA|TRBJ1-1|TRBV6-5|NA
CASSYSGGEAFF
TGTGCCAGCAGTTACTCAGGGGGGGAAGCTTTCTTT
>TRBD1|TRBJ1-2|TRBV5-4|NA
CASSSAGQGAWGYTF
TGTGCCAGCAGCTCCGCCGGACAGGGGGCATGGGGCTACACCTTC
>TRBD1|TRBJ1-2|TRBV6-1|NA
CASSDRQGLGLALYGYTF
TGTGCCAGCAGTGACCGACAGGGCTTGGGGTTAGCATTATATGGCTACACCTTC
>NA|TRBJ1-1|TRBV2|NA
CASSEAWQNTEAFF
TGTGCCAGCAGTGAAGCGTGGCAGAACACTGAAGCTTTCTTT
>NA|TRBJ2-2|TRBV19|few
CASSIRFIIAGELFF
TGTGCCAGTAGTATCCGGTTTATTATTGCCGGGGAGCTGTTTTTT
>TRBD1|TRBJ2-3|TRBV2|once
CASILGQGRSDTQYF
TGTGCCAGCATCCTAGGACAGGGGAGGTCAGATACGCAGTATTTT
>TRBD1|TRBJ1-1|TRBV30|NA
CAWKRAGGTEAFF
TGTGCCTGGAAACGGGCAGGGGGAACTGAAGCTTTCTTT
>NA|TRBJ2-7|TRBV11-2|NA
CASSLVSSSSSSYEQYF
TGTGCCAGCAGCTTAGTATCCAGTTCCTCCAGCTCCTACGAGCAGTACTTC
>TRBD2|TRBJ2-3|TRBV7-2|NA
CASSLASGRGDTQYF
TGTGCCAGCAGCTTAGCCAGCGGGAGGGGAGATACGCAGTATTTT
>NA|TRBJ1-4|TRBV5-5|NA
CASSLASPVPEKLFF
TGTGCCAGCAGCTTGGCCTCCCCAGTACCTGAAAAACTGTTTTTT
>NA|TRBJ1-2|TRBV6-4|NA
CASSRGPDADYGYTF
TGTGCCAGCTCAAGAGGACCGGACGCGGACTATGGCTACACCTTC
>TRBD1|TRBJ1-1|TRBV10-3|NA
CATGQGTDTEAFF
TGTGCCACTGGACAGGGGACGGACACTGAAGCTTTCTTT
>TRBD1|TRBJ1-5|TRBV18|once
CASSSGQGAGQPQHF
TGTGCCAGCTCCTCGGGACAGGGGGCAGGGCAGCCCCAGCATTTT
>TRBD1|TRBJ1-1|TRBV7-9|few
CASSADRGAVTEAFF
TGTGCCAGCAGCGCCGACAGGGGCGCGGTCACTGAAGCTTTCTTT
>NA|TRBJ2-7|TRBV6-1|NA
CASRLNRDEQYF
TGTGCCAGCAGGCTGAACAGGGACGAGCAGTACTTC
>NA|TRBJ2-3|TRBV4-1|NA
CASSLRRGEPSTDTQYF
TGCGCCAGCAGCCTTCGGAGAGGGGAACCTAGCACAGATACGCAGTATTTT
>NA|TRBJ1-6|TRBV28|NA
CASQLLYNSPLHF
TGTGCCAGCCAACTCCTCTATAATTCACCCCTCCACTTT
>TRBD2|TRBJ2-7|TRBV2|few
CASMPASGGSYEQYF
TGTGCCAGCATGCCCGCTAGCGGGGGTTCCTACGAGCAGTACTTC
>NA|TRBJ2-2|TRBV6-1|NA
CASSVGPLRNTGELFF
TGTGCCAGCAGTGTGGGCCCCCTGAGGAACACCGGGGAGCTGTTTTTT
>NA|TRBJ1-1|TRBV7-3|NA
CASSFGGKNTEAFF
TGTGCCAGCAGCTTCGGTGGGAAGAACACTGAAGCTTTCTTT
>TRBD2|TRBJ2-5|TRBV30|NA
CAWSVLAGGRETQYF
TGTGCCTGGAGTGTCCTAGCGGGGGGGCGTGAGACCCAGTACTTC
>NA|TRBJ1-4|TRBV5-4|NA
CASSLPGLPNEKLFF
TGTGCCAGCAGCTTGCCAGGACTGCCGAATGAAAAACTGTTTTTT
>TRBD2|TRBJ2-7|TRBV28|NA
CASSSWTSGTYEQYF
TGTGCCAGCAGTAGCTGGACTAGCGGTACCTACGAGCAGTACTTC
>NA|TRBJ2-2|TRBV4-2|NA
CASSQGGGDTGELFF
TGTGCCAGCAGCCAAGGTGGGGGTGACACCGGGGAGCTGTTTTTT
>NA|TRBJ1-2|TRBV6-6|NA
CASSSWTVNYGYTF
TGTGCCAGCAGTTCTTGGACGGTTAACTATGGCTACACCTTC